This T cell receptor (beta chain) is drawn from a study of shared T cell receptors in the human thymus. The table came from immunoSEQ multiplex PCR; TCRdb's copy has only in-frame clones and leaves some out. The sample has some 400,000 clones, around 95% seen once. Looked up from germline, CDR1 is LGHNT and CDR2 is FRNRAP. V gave up 0 bases and J gave up 4 bases, with 21 bases separating them. The CDR3 length is 18 residues. The chain is built from TRBV12-5 and TRBJ1-1, with a possible D match to TRBD1 (6 bases). Sequenced: thymocytes. The TCR originated in a human donor. CDR3 sequence (DNA): TGTGCTAGTGGTTTGGTAGCACGGATGGGGGCGGGGTTCACTGAAGCTTTCTTT. Its protein product is CASGLVARMGAGFTEAFF.